Following are 22 T cell receptor beta chains from one sample sequenced in a study of blood T cell repertoires in COVID-19. Clones were sequenced by immunoSEQ multiplex PCR, and TCRdb holds only the in-frame ones, with some missing. The data contain about 160,000 clones, about 90% of them singletons. The sequenced sample was peripheral blood. Receptors were obtained from a man aged 25 to 40 with COVID-19, enrolled during active disease.

There are a few counts of this clone. The V call is TRBV19, the J call TRBJ2-1; TRBD1 agrees at 11 bases. Germline V gives CDR1 LNHDA, CDR2 SQIVND (reference sequence). J gave up 7 bases and V 3 bases, and 8 bases lay outside the gene matches. The CDR3 totals 16 residues. Here the CDR3 reads CASSIAAGTGGNEQFF. The CDR3 DNA sequence: TGTGCCAGTAGTATTGCAGCCGGGACAGGGGGAAATGAGCAGTTCTTC.

This clone is medium-sized by share. The V call is TRBV4-3, the J call TRBJ1-5, with a weak D call TRBD1 (6 bases). CDR3 length equals 14 residues. V lost 0 bases and J lost 7, with 10 bases in between. Germline-derived CDR1 and CDR2 are LGHNA and YSLEER. The CDR3 spells CASSQDTGYQPQHF. The CDR3 nucleotides read TGCGCCAGCAGCCAAGACACAGGGTACCAGCCCCAGCATTTT.

The chain uses TRBV6-6 and TRBJ2-5; the match to TRBD2 covers 7 bases. CDR1 and CDR2 from the germline V gene are MNHNY and SVGAGI (reference sequence). Unmatched junction bases numbered 6, after V lost 6 bases and J lost 2 bases. The CDR3 has 14 amino acids. In DNA, the CDR3 is TGTGCCAGCAGGGCTCAGCGGGGACAAGAGACCCAGTACTTC. It specifies CASRAQRGQETQYF.

The chain couples TRBV6-2 or TRBV6-3 to TRBJ1-3; maybe TRBD1 (6 bases). Germline-derived CDR1 and CDR2 are MNHEY and SVGEGT. The V end was cut by 5 bases, the J end by 3 bases, with 14 bases between. This CDR3 has 15 amino acids. CDR3 nucleotides: TGTGCCAGCAGTAAACAGGGAGCTCGTGGAAACACCATATATTTT. It is translated as CASSKQGARGNTIYF.

The chain couples TRBV27 to TRBJ2-7; 7 bases agree with TRBD1. Germline-derived CDR1 and CDR2 are MNHEY and SMNVEV (reference sequence). The CDR3 is 16 amino acids. V trimming: 2 bases; J trimming: 0 bases; junction bases outside the gene matches: 7. CDR3 amino acids: CASSLSSGTVSYEQYF. In DNA, the CDR3 is TGTGCCAGCAGTTTAAGTTCGGGGACAGTCTCCTACGAGCAGTACTTC.

This chain connects TRBV30 to TRBJ2-7; 8 bases agree with TRBD1. After removal of 1 base from V and 10 bases from J, the junction contained 15 bases not matched to a gene. CDR1 and CDR2 (germline): GTSNPN, SVGIG (reference sequence). The CDR3 contains 15 residues. As DNA, the CDR3 is TGTGCCTGGAGTGAGGGACAGGATACACGTGTTATACAGTACTTC. It encodes CAWSEGQDTRVIQYF.

The rearrangement uses TRBV6-6 and TRBJ1-1; no clear D. Germline V gives CDR1 MNHNY, CDR2 SVGAGI (reference sequence). The CDR3 is 14 residues long. V shed 5 bases and J shed 3 bases, with 13 bases lying between them. This CDR3 is CASSNQAGDTEAFF. DNA for the CDR3: TGTGCCAGCAGTAATCAGGCGGGTGACACTGAAGCTTTCTTT.

The gene calls are TRBV29-1 and TRBJ1-1; 11 positions match TRBD1. V lost 5 bases and J lost 4; bases outside the gene matches: 6. From germline, CDR1 is SQVTM and CDR2 ANQGSEA. CDR3 size: 14 residues. CDR3 sequence (DNA): TGCAGCGTTCGGACAGGGGGCGCGTCCACTGAAGCTTTCTTT. Translation: CSVRTGGASTEAFF.

The chain recombines TRBV7-3 with TRBJ2-1; 8 bases are shared with TRBD2. This CDR3 is 15 amino acids long. Trimming removed 2 bases from V and 2 bases from J; junction bases left unmatched: 2. Germline V gene data show CDR1 as SGHTA and CDR2 as FQGTGA. CDR3 region: CASSLGTRAYNEQFF. The DNA for the CDR3 is TGTGCCAGCAGCTTAGGGACTAGGGCCTACAATGAGCAGTTCTTC.

The V and J genes are TRBV28 and TRBJ1-1; D gene unclear. The CDR3 extends over 12 amino acids. The V gene lost 5 bases and the J gene lost 7 bases, with 11 bases spanning the gap. CDR1 MDHEN and CDR2 SYDVKM come from the germline V gene. CDR3 in amino acids: CASSPPGFEAFF. Here the CDR3 DNA reads TGTGCCAGCAGTCCCCCGGGGTTTGAAGCTTTCTTT.

This clone was observed a single time. This chain connects TRBV5-1 to TRBJ2-1; 8 bases match TRBD1. Losses at the gene ends were 3 bases for V and 3 bases for J; bases not matched to a gene: 5. The CDR3 extends over 15 amino acids. CDR1 is SGHRS and CDR2 is YFSETQ in the germline V gene. CDR3 region: CASSWGQDVYNEQFF. CDR3 in DNA: TGCGCCAGCAGCTGGGGACAGGATGTCTACAATGAGCAGTTCTTC.

The rearrangement uses TRBV5-1 and TRBJ1-1; possible D gene TRBD1, 5 bases. The germline CDR1 and CDR2 sequences are SGHRS and YFSETQ. V was shortened by 4 bases and J by 1 base, with 11 bases between the two germline ends. This CDR3 is built from 14 residues. In DNA, the CDR3 is TGCGCCAGCAGCGGACACGCGAGGAACACTGAAGCTTTCTTT. Protein sequence: CASSGHARNTEAFF.

The chain links TRBV5-1 to TRBJ2-3; possible D gene TRBD1, 5 bases. CDR3 length: 15 residues. The germline V gene has CDR1 SGHRS and CDR2 YFSETQ. Trimming took 0 bases from V and 0 from J, leaving 8 bases between them. The CDR3 is CASSLGQTSTDTQYF. The CDR3 coding sequence is TGCGCCAGCAGCTTGGGACAGACAAGCACAGATACGCAGTATTTT.

The rearrangement joins TRBV5-1 to TRBJ2-2, with 12 nucleotides matching TRBD2. The length of the CDR3 is 18 residues. The junction had 8 bases not matched to a gene; V was cut back by 4 bases and J by 1 base. Germline V gene lookup returns CDR1 SGHRS and CDR2 YFSETQ. The chain's CDR3 is CASSLSSGGAGNTGELFF. CDR3 nucleotides: TGCGCCAGCAGCCTATCTAGCGGGGGGGCCGGGAACACCGGGGAGCTGTTTTTT. Drawing the rest from reference TRBV5-1 and TRBJ2-2, the complete variable domain is KAGVTQTPRYLIKTRGQQVTLSCSPISGHRSVSWYQQTPGQGLQFLFEYFSETQRNKGNFPGRFSGRQFSNSRSEMNVSTLELGDSALYLCASSLSSGGAGNTGELFFGEGSRLTVL.

The gene calls are TRBV24-1 and TRBJ2-7; the match to TRBD2 covers 7 bases. The trim removed 2 bases at V and 0 bases at J, leaving 9 bases unmatched. Germline V gene lookup returns CDR1 KGHDR and CDR2 SFDVKD. CDR3 size: 17 residues. DNA for the CDR3: TGTGCCACCAGTGATTCCCCAGGGAGGGGCAGCTCCTACGAGCAGTACTTC. This codes for CATSDSPGRGSSYEQYF.

Comments on this clone: Other nucleotide sequences from this sample produce the same CDR3. The rearrangement uses TRBV4-3 and TRBJ2-7; D perhaps matches TRBD1 (6 bases). This CDR3 is 14 amino acids long. Per germline, CDR1 LGHNA and CDR2 YSLEER. With 0 bases removed from V and 3 bases from J, the gap between germline ends came to 9 bases. The chain's CDR3 is CASSQDRGRYEQYF. Here the CDR3 DNA reads TGCGCCAGCAGCCAAGACAGGGGCCGCTACGAGCAGTACTTC.

The V and J genes are TRBV29-1 and TRBJ1-1; D perhaps matches TRBD1 (5 bases). Germline assignment: CDR1 SQVTM and CDR2 ANQGSEA. The CDR3 spans 17 residues. CDR3 sequence (DNA): TGCATCACCCAGGATGAGCAGGCAGGGTGGGATGGCACTGAAGCTTTCTTT. This encodes CITQDEQAGWDGTEAFF. Combining the CDR3 with reference TRBV29-1 and TRBJ1-1 gives the whole variable domain SAVISQKPSRDICQRGTSLTIQCQVDSQVTMMFWYRQQPGQSLTLIATANQGSEATYESGFVIDKFPISRPNLTFSTLTVSNMSPEDSSIYLCITQDEQAGWDGTEAFFGQGTRLTVV.

The gene calls are TRBV3-1 (or the pseudogene TRBV3-2) and TRBJ2-1, with a weak D call TRBD2 (6 bases). The V and J ends lost 2 bases and 0 bases respectively, with 17 bases between them. Germline V lookup: CDR1 LGHDT, CDR2 YNNKEL (reference sequence). The CDR3 covers 18 residues. Written as DNA, the CDR3 is TGTGCCAGCAGCCAAAAATTCTCGGGGGTGAGCTCCTACAATGAGCAGTTCTTC. Translation: CASSQKFSGVSSYNEQFF.

The chain is built from TRBV29-1 and TRBJ2-7; 12 bases line up with TRBD1. The CDR3 contains 15 residues. CDR1 is SQVTM and CDR2 is ANQGSEA in the germline V gene. V lost 7 bases and J lost 2; bases outside the gene matches: 9. For the CDR3, the DNA is TGCAGCGGCTCAACCGGGACAGGGGGCCCCTACGAGCAGTACTTC. Its protein product is CSGSTGTGGPYEQYF.

In this sample, this clone turned up a few times. The V and J genes are TRBV10-3 and TRBJ1-5, with D uncertain. The germline V gene has CDR1 ENHRY and CDR2 SYGVKD. The V end was cut by 4 bases, the J end by 3 bases, with 13 bases between. The length of the CDR3 is 15 residues. This chain's CDR3 is CAISALDGLNQPQHF. CDR3 DNA sequence: TGTGCCATCAGTGCGCTAGACGGCCTCAATCAGCCCCAGCATTTT.

The chain uses TRBV6-1 and TRBJ2-6; weak D call: TRBD2 (7 bases). Trimming pared 3 bases from V and 4 bases from J, leaving 13 bases between. The CDR3 is 16 amino acids. Germline CDR1 MNHNS, CDR2 SASEGT. The CDR3 loop is CASSDWAGAGANVLTF. CDR3 nucleotide sequence: TGTGCCAGCAGTGATTGGGCGGGGGCGGGGGCCAACGTCCTGACTTTC.

The chain carries TRBV19 and TRBJ1-1; no reliable D call. V lost 9 bases and J lost 1, with 21 bases in between. Germline V lookup: CDR1 LNHDA, CDR2 SQIVND (reference sequence). The CDR3 has 16 amino acids. DNA of the CDR3: TGTGCCAGCCACAATAGCTGGAGTGTACCGAACACTGAAGCTTTCTTT. It specifies CASHNSWSVPNTEAFF.